This TCR beta chain was recovered during a study of T cells in Graves' hyperthyroidism and ophthalmopathy. The TCR beta CDR3 regions underwent amplification using RNA transcripts as the source. First-round RT-PCR of the TCR CDR3 relied on the HTBI primer set. A single record per CDR3 protein comes from TCRdb applying MiXCR to the multiplex PCR reads. The repertoire holds about 680,000 distinct CDR3 sequences, with 30% to 40% as singletons. Per germline, CDR1 SEHNR and CDR2 FQNEAQ (reference sequence). Deletions cut 8 bases from V and 12 bases from J, with 19 bases between. The CDR3 runs to 12 residues.

The sequencing sample was made of blood. The V call is TRBV7-9, the J call TRBJ1-1; the D is unclear. The receptor comes from a woman aged 40 to 55 with Graves' hyperthyroidism. The CDR3 loop is CASGSGRWETFF. Written as DNA, the CDR3 is TGTGCCAGCGGCTCAGGCCGGTGGGAGACTTTCTTT.